The rows below give T cell receptor beta chains drawn from one sample of a study of T-cell memory formation after mild COVID-19. TCRdb reanalysed the 5' RACE reads using MiXCR and keeps one entry per CDR3 protein. The sample comprises more than 120,000 distinct CDR3 sequences, about 6.1% of which are singletons, and 2% to 2.5% rests with the top ten. The sequencing sample was made of PBMCs or a T cell subset sorted from them (not recorded which). The source is an adult woman who had mild COVID-19 (a few samples of this study predate the infection). Cell type and time point are not known. Each CDR3 is given without its conserved first and last residue. The order of the fields is V gene, J gene, CDR3 protein.

TRBV6-4	TRBJ1-1	ASSDSRDRGEAF
TRBV12-3/TRBV12-4	TRBJ2-7	ASSFGQQVYEQY
TRBV10-3	TRBJ2-1	AISESARIDEQF
TRBV6-2/TRBV6-3	TRBJ2-3	ASIRDSTDTQY
TRBV5-1	TRBJ2-1	ASSRTSGEQF
TRBV20-1	TRBJ2-3	SARRTGLPTDTQY
TRBV30	TRBJ1-4	AWNPRGGREKLF
TRBV5-1	TRBJ1-1	ASSPGQGDTEAF
TRBV28	TRBJ2-5	ASRRDPGGETQY
TRBV5-1	TRBJ2-7	ASSLETGGTQY
TRBV7-6	TRBJ2-1	ASGPSYNEQF
TRBV7-2	TRBJ2-7	ASSLGGGGISYEQY
TRBV7-3	TRBJ2-3	ASSPRYGGGTDTQY
TRBV7-8	TRBJ2-3	ASSARSGRAFVTDTQY
TRBV7-2	TRBJ2-1	ASSLVAGSNNEQF
TRBV24-1	TRBJ1-1	ATSLTGTTEAF
TRBV4-1	TRBJ1-1	ASSQGDLSTEAF
TRBV24-1	TRBJ2-1	ATSGTGGLGQF
TRBV6-2/TRBV6-3	TRBJ2-5	ASSYSSRGRAGETQY
TRBV5-1	TRBJ1-5	ASSLGGGKGQPQH
TRBV6-5	TRBJ1-1	ASSLDRREAF
TRBV25-1	TRBJ1-1	ASRVDTEAF
TRBV27	TRBJ2-7	ASSLGQGFNEQY
TRBV6-2/TRBV6-3	TRBJ2-6	ASNGPWTSGAGANVLT
TRBV6-2/TRBV6-3	TRBJ2-1	ASSLRDRDLRF
TRBV29-1	TRBJ2-5	SVAGTSGGGETQY
TRBV20-1	TRBJ2-7	SARDRAGGPSTEQY
TRBV11-2	TRBJ2-7	ASSLQGQITYEQY
TRBV2	TRBJ2-5	ASTSSEGGRETQY
TRBV4-3	TRBJ2-1	ASSRSWGDNEQF
TRBV2	TRBJ2-7	ASSERYTLTYEQY
TRBV7-6	TRBJ2-5	ASSPRTSGGVRETQY
TRBV15	TRBJ1-2	ATSRALSQGSYGYT
TRBV10-3	TRBJ1-6	AIRAGTGGHSPLH
TRBV3-1	TRBJ1-1	ASSYRQNTEAF
TRBV20-1	TRBJ2-1	SARHRDRSYNEQF
TRBV9	TRBJ2-1	ASSAGGGLVVGEQF
TRBV7-2	TRBJ2-5	ASSLGGGGQETQY
TRBV28	TRBJ2-7	ASRDQNYEQY
TRBV12-3/TRBV12-4	TRBJ2-1	ASRPGPGGRNEQF
TRBV7-3	TRBJ1-4	ASSLTAGEKLF
TRBV4-1	TRBJ2-1	ASSHRTGGINEQF
TRBV7-2	TRBJ2-2	ASSRPAGELF